This is a list of T cell receptor beta chains from one sample in a study of blood T cell repertoires in COVID-19. The table came from immunoSEQ multiplex PCR; TCRdb's copy has only in-frame clones and leaves some out. Of over 140,000 clones listed, roughly four fifths are singletons. Sequencing was carried out using peripheral blood. The receptors shown here come from a woman over 75 with active or convalescent COVID-19. CDR3s include the opening cysteine and the closing phenylalanine or tryptophan. Each record gives: D gene, clone size, J gene, V gene, CDR3 protein, CDR3 DNA. The D gene is left open where the match is weak. The size field is filled for only some rows; it gives once, few, many or a size class.

>NA|NA|TRBJ1-5|TRBV6-5
CASRDSSDNQPQHF
TGTGCCAGCAGGGACAGCAGCGACAATCAGCCCCAGCATTTT
>NA|NA|TRBJ2-2|TRBV7-6
CASSLLQGGAGELFF
TGTGCCAGCAGCTTATTACAGGGAGGGGCCGGGGAGCTGTTTTTT
>NA|few|TRBJ2-2|TRBV5-1
CASSRGQNTGELFF
TGCGCCAGCTCTCGCGGCCAGAACACCGGGGAGCTGTTTTTT
>TRBD1|once|TRBJ1-2|TRBV28
CASSLSRTGLGGYTF
TGTGCCAGCAGTTTATCCCGGACAGGGTTGGGTGGCTACACCTTC
>TRBD2|NA|TRBJ2-1|TRBV4-3
CASSQESGAYNEQFF
TGCGCCAGCAGCCAAGAAAGCGGGGCCTACAATGAGCAGTTCTTC
>TRBD2|NA|TRBJ2-7|TRBV6-1
CASSDRLAGFAYEQYF
TGTGCCAGCAGTGACCGACTAGCGGGATTCGCCTACGAGCAGTACTTC
>NA|NA|TRBJ2-1|TRBV12-1
CASAHGGARYNEQFF
TGTGCCAGCGCCCATGGGGGGGCTAGGTACAATGAGCAGTTCTTC
>NA|NA|TRBJ2-7|TRBV6-5
CATGRGGSTAEQYF
TGTGCCACCGGCCGCGGGGGCTCGACAGCCGAGCAGTACTTC
>NA|NA|TRBJ1-6|TRBV6-5
CASSYLGGANSPLHF
TGTGCCAGCAGCTACCTGGGGGGGGCTAATTCACCCCTCCACTTT
>NA|once|TRBJ1-1|TRBV28
CASRTNSGTEAFF
TGTGCCAGCAGAACTAACAGCGGCACTGAAGCTTTCTTT
>TRBD1|few|TRBJ2-5|TRBV5-1
CASSSRTGQETQYF
TGCGCCAGCAGCTCCCGGACAGGGCAAGAGACCCAGTACTTC
>TRBD2|NA|TRBJ2-3|TRBV27
CASSQGRGSTDTQYF
TGTGCCAGCAGCCAAGGGCGGGGGAGCACAGATACGCAGTATTTT
>TRBD1|NA|TRBJ1-2|TRBV5-4
CASSPKDRGENYGYTF
TGTGCCAGCAGCCCAAAGGACAGGGGTGAGAACTATGGCTACACCTTC
>NA|NA|TRBJ1-5|TRBV19
CASSSRTDSNQPQHF
TGTGCCAGTAGCTCCCGGACAGACAGCAATCAGCCCCAGCATTTT
>TRBD1|once|TRBJ1-2|TRBV29-1
CSVEEEDRRATF
TGCAGCGTTGAAGAGGAGGACAGGAGAGCAACATTC
>TRBD1|NA|TRBJ1-1|TRBV9
CASRSRDRGDTEAFF
TGTGCCAGCAGGTCCCGGGACAGGGGCGACACTGAAGCTTTCTTT